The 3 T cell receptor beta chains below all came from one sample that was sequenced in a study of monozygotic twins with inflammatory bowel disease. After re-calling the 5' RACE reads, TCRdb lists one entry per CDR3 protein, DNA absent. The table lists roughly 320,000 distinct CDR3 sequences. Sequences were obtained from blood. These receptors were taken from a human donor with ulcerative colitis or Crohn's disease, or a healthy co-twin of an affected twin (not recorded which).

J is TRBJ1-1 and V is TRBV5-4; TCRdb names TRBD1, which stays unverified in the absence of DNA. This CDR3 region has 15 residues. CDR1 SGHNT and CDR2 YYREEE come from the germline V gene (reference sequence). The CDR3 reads CASSRSGRGNTEAFF.

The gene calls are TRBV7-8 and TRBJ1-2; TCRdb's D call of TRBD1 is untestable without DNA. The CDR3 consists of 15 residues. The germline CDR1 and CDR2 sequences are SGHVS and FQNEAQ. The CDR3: CASSLEGAGVRGYTF. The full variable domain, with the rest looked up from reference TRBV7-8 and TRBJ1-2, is GAGVSQSPRYKVAKRGQDVALRCDPISGHVSLFWYQQALGQGPEFLTYFQNEAQLDKSGLPSDRFFAERPEGSVSTLKIQRTQQEDSAVYLCASSLEGAGVRGYTFGSGTRLTVV.

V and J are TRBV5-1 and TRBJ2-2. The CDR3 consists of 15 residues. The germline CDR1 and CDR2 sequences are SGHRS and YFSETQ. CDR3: CASSLFDPNTGELFF.